In its sample, the clone carrying this T cell receptor beta chain was seen many times. Its specificity is unknown. Amplification yielded TCR beta CDR3 regions, with RNA transcripts as the source. Researchers ran a first-round RT-PCR on the TCR CDR3 using the HTBI primer set. From the multiplex PCR reads, TCRdb called clonotypes with MiXCR, one entry per CDR3 protein. Altogether hundreds of thousands of distinct CDR3 sequences are present, about a sixth being singletons, with the ten largest covering under 35%. These data belong to a study of T cells in Graves' hyperthyroidism and ophthalmopathy. Study-wide findings and caveats: It was a median 6.5 months before onset that the model predicted ophthalmopathy. A model of 13 V-J features distinguished ophthalmopathy from stable hyperthyroidism.

The CDR3 is 15 residues long. Germline V gene lookup returns CDR1 SGDLS and CDR2 YYNGEE. J was trimmed by 3 bases and V by 2 bases; bases with no gene match: 1. The sample comprised blood. V is TRBV9 and J is TRBJ2-1, with 11 positions matching TRBD2. This receptor was taken from a woman aged 18 to 35 with Graves' ophthalmopathy. CDR3 in amino acids: CASSVGLADYNEQFF. CDR3 nucleotides: TGTGCCAGCAGCGTGGGACTAGCGGACTACAATGAGCAGTTCTTC.